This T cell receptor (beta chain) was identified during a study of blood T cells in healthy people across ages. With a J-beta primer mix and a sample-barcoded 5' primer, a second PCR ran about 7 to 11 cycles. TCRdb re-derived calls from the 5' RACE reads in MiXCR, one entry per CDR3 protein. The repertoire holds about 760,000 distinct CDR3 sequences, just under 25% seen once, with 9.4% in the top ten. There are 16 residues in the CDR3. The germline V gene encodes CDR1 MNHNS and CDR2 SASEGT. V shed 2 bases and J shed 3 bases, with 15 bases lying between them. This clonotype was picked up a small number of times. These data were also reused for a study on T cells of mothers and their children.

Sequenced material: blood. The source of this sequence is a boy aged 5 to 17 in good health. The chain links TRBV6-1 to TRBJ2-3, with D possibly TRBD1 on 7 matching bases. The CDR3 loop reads CASSERRGQRTDTQYF. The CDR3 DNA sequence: TGTGCCAGCAGTGAACGGAGGGGGCAGAGGACAGATACGCAGTATTTT.